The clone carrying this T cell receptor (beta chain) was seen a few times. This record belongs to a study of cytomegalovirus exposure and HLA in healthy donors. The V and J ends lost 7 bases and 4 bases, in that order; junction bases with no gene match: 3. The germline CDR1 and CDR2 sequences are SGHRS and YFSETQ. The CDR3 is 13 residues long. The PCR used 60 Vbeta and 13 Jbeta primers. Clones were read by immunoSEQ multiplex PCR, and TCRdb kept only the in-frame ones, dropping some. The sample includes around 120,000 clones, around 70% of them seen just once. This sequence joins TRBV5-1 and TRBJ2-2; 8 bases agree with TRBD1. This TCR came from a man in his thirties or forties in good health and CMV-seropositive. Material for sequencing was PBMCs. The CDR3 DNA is TGCGCCAGCGGCCAGGGGGCCACCGGGGAGCTGTTTTTT. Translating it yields CASGQGATGELFF.